These 17 T cell receptor beta chains originate from one sample sequenced in a study of cytomegalovirus exposure and HLA in healthy donors. In the PCR, 60 Vbeta and 13 Jbeta primers were used. Only in-frame clones appear in the TCRdb table, and some are missing; sequencing was by immunoSEQ multiplex PCR. Of under 200,000 clones in the sample, 60% to 85% were seen once. Sequencing was performed on PBMCs. The receptors stem from a man in his fifties in good health and CMV-seropositive.

The chain combines TRBV4-1 with TRBJ2-3; weak D call: TRBD2 (5 bases). The CDR3 runs to 13 residues. Germline CDR1 reads MGHRA; CDR2 reads YSYEKL. Trimming took 5 bases from V and 5 from J, leaving 11 bases between them. The CDR3 is CASSARTEDTQYF. The CDR3 coding sequence is TGCGCCAGCAGCGCCCGGACTGAAGATACGCAGTATTTT.

This sequence joins TRBV10-3 and TRBJ1-1; a possible D gene is TRBD1 (6 bases). Germline CDR1 is ENHRY and CDR2 is SYGVKD. The CDR3 has 16 amino acids. Between the trimmed V and J ends, which lost 7 bases and 4 bases, there was a span of 22 bases. CDR3 nucleotide sequence: TGTGCCATCACCGAAAGCCACCCGGGACAAGGCACTGAAGCTTTCTTT. It encodes CAITESHPGQGTEAFF.

This chain connects TRBV14 to TRBJ1-2; perhaps TRBD1 as D (6 bases). The CDR3 covers 15 residues. Deletions cut 0 bases from V and 5 bases from J, with 13 bases between. Germline V gives CDR1 SGHDN, CDR2 FVKESK. CDR3 protein: CASSQEARGAYGYTF. The DNA of the CDR3 is TGTGCCAGCAGCCAAGAAGCGCGGGGGGCTTATGGCTACACCTTC.

J is TRBJ2-7 and V is TRBV25-1; D unclear. Germline CDR1 is MGHDK and CDR2 is SYGVNS. The length of the CDR3 is 12 residues. V shed 4 bases and J shed 7 bases, with 11 bases lying between them. The CDR3 coding sequence is TGTGCCAGCAGTGGCTCCTTTCGGGAGCAGTACTTC. Its translation is CASSGSFREQYF.

The rearrangement uses TRBV7-9 and TRBJ2-3, with a tentative D call TRBD1 (6 bases). V dropped 5 bases and J dropped 6 bases, with 15 bases sitting between them. This CDR3 comprises 14 residues. Germline V gene sequence: CDR1 SEHNR, CDR2 FQNEAQ (reference sequence). CDR3 residues: CASSPRDTLDTQYF. CDR3 coding DNA: TGTGCCAGCAGCCCCCGGGACACCCTTGATACGCAGTATTTT.

This clone was observed a single time. The genes are TRBV5-1 and TRBJ1-5; D is perhaps TRBD1 (5 bases). In germline, CDR1 is SGHRS, CDR2 YFSETQ. The CDR3 has 14 residues. Trimming shortened V by 4 bases and J by 4 bases, and 12 bases separated the two germline ends. As DNA, the CDR3 is TGCGCCAGCAGCCCCGACAGTCCAAATCAGCCCCAGCATTTT. It encodes CASSPDSPNQPQHF.

The rearrangement uses TRBV5-4 and TRBJ2-2; 7 positions agree with TRBD2. The length of the CDR3 is 15 residues. Germline-derived CDR1 and CDR2 are SGHNT and YYREEE (reference sequence). V was clipped by 2 bases and J by 4 bases; unmatched bases: 5. The CDR3 loop is CASSLGLEATGELFF. The CDR3 DNA is TGTGCCAGCAGCTTAGGACTAGAGGCCACCGGGGAGCTGTTTTTT.

This chain joins TRBV4-3 and TRBJ2-6; 12 bases are a match to TRBD2. Trimming at V came to 4 bases and at J to 1 base, leaving 5 bases not matched to a gene. CDR3 length: 18 amino acids. Germline assignment: CDR1 LGHNA and CDR2 YSLEER. This chain's CDR3 is CASSLQTSGGSGANVLTF. DNA of the CDR3: TGCGCCAGCAGCCTACAGACTAGCGGGGGATCTGGGGCCAACGTCCTGACTTTC.

The J gene is TRBJ2-1, the V gene TRBV7-2, with D tentatively TRBD2 (6 bases). In germline, CDR1 is SGHTA, CDR2 FQGNSA. V was pared by 3 bases and J by 0 bases, with 9 bases between. The CDR3 length is 15 residues. The CDR3 spells CASSLDYNSYNEQFF. DNA of the CDR3: TGTGCCAGCAGCTTGGACTACAACTCCTACAATGAGCAGTTCTTC.

The genes are TRBV11-2 and TRBJ2-3; 9 bases match TRBD2. Germline V gives CDR1 SGHAT, CDR2 FQNNGV. The V segment lost 6 bases and the J segment 2 bases; nucleotides outside the gene matches: 6. The CDR3 contains 15 residues. Here the CDR3 reads CASRRGGGATDTQYF. Written as DNA, the CDR3 is TGTGCCAGCAGAAGGGGCGGGGGGGCCACAGATACGCAGTATTTT.

This clone was recorded only once. Here the CDR3 reads CASSPPGQIYEQYF. In DNA, the CDR3 is TGTGCCAGCAGTCCTCCGGGACAGATCTACGAGCAGTACTTC. The chain has TRBV27 and TRBJ2-7, with 7 bases identical to TRBD1. In germline, CDR1 is MNHEY, CDR2 SMNVEV (reference sequence). After removal of 5 bases from V and 3 bases from J, the junction contained 7 bases not matched to a gene. The CDR3 covers 14 residues.

The rearrangement links TRBV18 to TRBJ2-2, with 8 bases identical to TRBD1. From germline, CDR1 is KGHSH and CDR2 LQKENI. The CDR3 runs 17 residues. The V gene end was trimmed by 1 base and the J gene end by 1 base; junction bases not matched to a gene: 5. CDR3 sequence: CASSPRVTGGNTGELFF. The CDR3 DNA reads as TGTGCCAGCTCACCACGCGTTACAGGGGGGAACACCGGGGAGCTGTTTTTT.

This rearrangement joins TRBV7-2 to TRBJ2-3; no clear D gene. The CDR3 runs 14 residues. Per germline, CDR1 SGHTA and CDR2 FQGNSA. The V end was cut by 8 bases, the J end by 0 bases, with 12 bases between. The CDR3 here is CASQVTVSTDTQYF. CDR3 DNA: TGTGCCAGCCAAGTAACGGTTAGCACAGATACGCAGTATTTT.

This chain connects TRBV5-1 to TRBJ2-3; D may be TRBD2 (6 bases). The CDR3 runs to 17 residues. CDR1 is SGHRS and CDR2 is YFSETQ in the germline V gene. V was cut by 0 bases and J by 2 bases, with 16 bases left in between. CDR3 protein: CASSLARPGLFTDTQYF. CDR3 DNA: TGCGCCAGCAGCTTGGCCCGGCCGGGACTTTTCACAGATACGCAGTATTTT.

This chain uses TRBV7-8 with TRBJ2-3; 11 positions match TRBD2. Unmatched junction bases numbered 7, after V lost 5 bases and J lost 0 bases. Germline assignment: CDR1 SGHVS and CDR2 FQNEAQ. The CDR3 loop spans 17 amino acids. The CDR3 loop reads CASSPIGTSGSTDTQYF. Written as DNA, the CDR3 is TGTGCCAGCAGCCCTATAGGGACTAGCGGCAGCACAGATACGCAGTATTTT.

The chain uses TRBV5-8 and TRBJ1-5; no clear D gene. Germline V gives CDR1 SGHTS, CDR2 YDEGEE. V lost 2 bases and J 7 bases, leaving 10 bases between the germline ends. This CDR3 has 13 amino acids. The CDR3 nucleotides read TGTGCCAGCAGCTTAGAGGGCGGCCAGCCCCAGCATTTT. This translates into CASSLEGGQPQHF. Based on the CDR3 plus reference TRBV5-8 and TRBJ1-5, the full variable domain is EAGVTQSPTHLIKTRGQQATLRCSPISGHTSVYWYQQALGLGLQFLLWYDEGEERNRGNFPPRFSGRQFPNYSSELNVNALELEDSALYLCASSLEGGQPQHFGDGTRLSIL.

The sample holds one count of this clone. The chain is built from TRBV29-1 and TRBJ2-5; no firm D call. Trimming left V 0 bases short and J 4 bases short, with 15 bases between. CDR1 and CDR2 (germline): SQVTM, ANQGSEA. CDR3 size: 15 residues. CDR3 in DNA: TGCAGCGTTGAAGATCTAGTGGGTGTGCGAGAGACCCAGTACTTC. Its translation is CSVEDLVGVRETQYF.